The rows below give T cell receptor beta chains drawn from one sample of a study of neoadjuvant nivolumab and ipilimumab in lung cancer. The table came from immunoSEQ multiplex PCR; TCRdb's copy has only in-frame clones and leaves some out. The sample consists of 6,500 to 8,500 clones, 65% to 85% of them appearing once. Sequencing was performed on tumor tissue, taken after neoadjuvant nivolumab, alone or with ipilimumab, at or shortly before surgery. The origin of the receptors is an adult with non-small cell lung cancer. The CDR3 runs from the conserved cysteine through the conserved F or W. Each record gives: V gene, J gene, CDR3 protein.

TRBV11-2	TRBJ2-1	CASSSGLVNNEQFF
TRBV7-9	TRBJ2-3	CASSLGGTGSTDTQYF
TRBV7-2	TRBJ1-5	CASSPGLNNQPQHF
TRBV4-2	TRBJ1-5	CASSQDKGWGRMHF
TRBV7-9	TRBJ1-4	CASSLGQGPSEKLFF
TRBV6-5	TRBJ2-7	CATRQPLYEQYF
TRBV7-9	TRBJ1-1	CASSLVEWHTEAFF
TRBV5-6	TRBJ2-1	CASRVGTPRDNEQFF
TRBV9	TRBJ2-3	CASSERRRGDTQYF
TRBV18	TRBJ1-1	CASSLSAPSTPNTEAFF
TRBV28	TRBJ1-5	CASSLIISGGAGNQPQHF
TRBV2	TRBJ2-7	CATTPAKAGGARRSSYEQYF
TRBV6-4	TRBJ1-2	CANGGLSNQGANYGYTF
TRBV7-8	TRBJ2-7	CASSRTTGIYEQYF
TRBV10-1	TRBJ2-3	CASSENRGRDTQYF
TRBV18	TRBJ1-4	CASSQSGKGEKLFF
TRBV14	TRBJ2-3	CASSQDSAFTDTQYF
TRBV7-2	TRBJ2-7	CASSSPGLRTYEQYF
TRBV2	TRBJ2-2	CASKWTGNTGELFF
TRBV2	TRBJ2-2	CATPQGITGELFF
TRBV5-6	TRBJ2-3	CASSLSLGVSGSVDTQYF
TRBV11-2	TRBJ1-2	CASSLVRGDYGYTF
TRBV10-3	TRBJ2-7	CAISPSDYEQYF
TRBV5-5	TRBJ1-1	CASSNNKGGFF
TRBV29-1	TRBJ2-7	CSVIKSGYEQYF
TRBV25-1	TRBJ1-2	CASSEYRTERPGGGYTF
TRBV6-6	TRBJ1-1	CASSYSDTEAFF
TRBV10-3	TRBJ2-7	CAISPLEGAEQYF